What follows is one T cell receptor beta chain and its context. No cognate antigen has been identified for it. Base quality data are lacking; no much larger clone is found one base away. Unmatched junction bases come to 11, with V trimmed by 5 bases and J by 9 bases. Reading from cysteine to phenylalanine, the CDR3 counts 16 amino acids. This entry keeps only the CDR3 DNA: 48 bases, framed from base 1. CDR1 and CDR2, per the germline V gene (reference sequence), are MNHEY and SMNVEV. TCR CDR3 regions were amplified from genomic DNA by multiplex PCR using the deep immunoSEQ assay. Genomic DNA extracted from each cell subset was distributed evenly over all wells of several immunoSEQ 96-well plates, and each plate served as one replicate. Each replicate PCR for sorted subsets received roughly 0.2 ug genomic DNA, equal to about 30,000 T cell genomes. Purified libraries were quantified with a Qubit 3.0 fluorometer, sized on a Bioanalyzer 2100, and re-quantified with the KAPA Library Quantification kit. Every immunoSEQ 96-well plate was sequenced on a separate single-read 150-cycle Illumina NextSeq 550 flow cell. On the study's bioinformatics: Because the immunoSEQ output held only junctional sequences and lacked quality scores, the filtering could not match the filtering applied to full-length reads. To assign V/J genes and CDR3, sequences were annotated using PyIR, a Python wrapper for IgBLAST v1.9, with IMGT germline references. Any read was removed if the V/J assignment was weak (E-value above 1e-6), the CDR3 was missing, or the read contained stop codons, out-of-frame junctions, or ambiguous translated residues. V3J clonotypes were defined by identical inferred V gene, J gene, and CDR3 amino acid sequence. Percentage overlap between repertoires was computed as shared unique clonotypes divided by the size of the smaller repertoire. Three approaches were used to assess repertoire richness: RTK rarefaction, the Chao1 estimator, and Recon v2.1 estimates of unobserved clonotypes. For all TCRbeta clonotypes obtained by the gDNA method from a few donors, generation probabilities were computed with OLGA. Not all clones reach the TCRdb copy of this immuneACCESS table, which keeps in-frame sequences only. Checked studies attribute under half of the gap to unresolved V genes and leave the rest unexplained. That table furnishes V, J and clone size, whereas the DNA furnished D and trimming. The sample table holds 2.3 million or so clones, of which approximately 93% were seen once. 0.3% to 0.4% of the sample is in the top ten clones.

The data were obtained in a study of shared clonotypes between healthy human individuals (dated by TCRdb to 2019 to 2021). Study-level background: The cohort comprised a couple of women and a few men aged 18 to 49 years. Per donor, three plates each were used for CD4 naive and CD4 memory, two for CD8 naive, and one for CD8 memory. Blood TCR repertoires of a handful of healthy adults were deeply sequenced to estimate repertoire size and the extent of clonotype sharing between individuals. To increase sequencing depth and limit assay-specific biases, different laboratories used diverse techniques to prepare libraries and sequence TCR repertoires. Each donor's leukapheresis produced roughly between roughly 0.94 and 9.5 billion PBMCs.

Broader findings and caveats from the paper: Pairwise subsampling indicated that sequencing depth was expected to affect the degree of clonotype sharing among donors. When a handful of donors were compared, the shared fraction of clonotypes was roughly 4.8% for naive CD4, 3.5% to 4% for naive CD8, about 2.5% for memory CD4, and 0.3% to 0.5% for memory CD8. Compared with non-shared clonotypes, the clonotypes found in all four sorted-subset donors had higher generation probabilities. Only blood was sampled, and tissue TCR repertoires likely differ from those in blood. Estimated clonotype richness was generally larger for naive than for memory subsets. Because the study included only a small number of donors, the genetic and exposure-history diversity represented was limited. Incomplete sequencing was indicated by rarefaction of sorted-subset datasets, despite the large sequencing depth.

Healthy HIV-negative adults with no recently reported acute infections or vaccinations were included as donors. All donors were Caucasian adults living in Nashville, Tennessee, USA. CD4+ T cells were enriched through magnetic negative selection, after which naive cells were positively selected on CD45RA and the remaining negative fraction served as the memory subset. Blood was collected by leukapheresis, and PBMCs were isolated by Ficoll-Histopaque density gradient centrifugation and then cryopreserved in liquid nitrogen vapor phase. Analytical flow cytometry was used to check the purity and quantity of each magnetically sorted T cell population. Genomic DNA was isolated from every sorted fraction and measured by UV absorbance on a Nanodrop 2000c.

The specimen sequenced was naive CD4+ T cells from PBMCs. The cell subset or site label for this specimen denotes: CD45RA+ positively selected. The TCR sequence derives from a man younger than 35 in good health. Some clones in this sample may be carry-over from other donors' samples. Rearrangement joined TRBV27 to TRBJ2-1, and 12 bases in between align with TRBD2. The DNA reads TGTGCCAGCAGTGCCGGACCTAGCGGGAGGGGAGTTGAGCAGTTCTTC. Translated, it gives CASSAGPSGRGVEQFF.